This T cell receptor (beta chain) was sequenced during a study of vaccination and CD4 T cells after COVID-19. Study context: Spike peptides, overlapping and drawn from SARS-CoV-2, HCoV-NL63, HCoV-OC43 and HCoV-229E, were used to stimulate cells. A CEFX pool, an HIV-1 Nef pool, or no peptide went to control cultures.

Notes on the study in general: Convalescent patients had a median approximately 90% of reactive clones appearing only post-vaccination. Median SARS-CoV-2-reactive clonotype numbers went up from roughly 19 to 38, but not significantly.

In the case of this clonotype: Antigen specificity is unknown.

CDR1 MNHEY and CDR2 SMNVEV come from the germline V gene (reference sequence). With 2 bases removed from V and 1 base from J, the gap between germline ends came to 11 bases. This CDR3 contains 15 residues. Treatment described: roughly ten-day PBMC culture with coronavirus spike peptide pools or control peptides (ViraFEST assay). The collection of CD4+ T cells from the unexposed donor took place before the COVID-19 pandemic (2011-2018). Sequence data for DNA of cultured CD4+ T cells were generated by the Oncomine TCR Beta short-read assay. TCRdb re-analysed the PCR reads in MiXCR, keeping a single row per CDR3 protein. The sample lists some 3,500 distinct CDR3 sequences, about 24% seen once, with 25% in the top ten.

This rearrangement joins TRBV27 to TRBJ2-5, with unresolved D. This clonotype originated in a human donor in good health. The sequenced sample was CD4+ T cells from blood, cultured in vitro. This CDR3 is CASSLLSGAQETQYF. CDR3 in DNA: TGTGCCAGCAGTTTACTGTCCGGAGCCCAAGAGACCCAGTACTTC.